This T cell receptor beta chain was sequenced during a study of OX40 agonist ivuxolimab in advanced cancers. At the level of the study: Ivuxolimab, which is an agonistic anti-OX40 (CD134) antibody, was administered to the patients.

TCRdb keeps only in-frame clones here, not all; method: immunoSEQ multiplex PCR. The repertoire holds some 82,000 clones, with around nine tenths as singletons. Trimming took off 5 bases at V and 2 bases at J, with 12 bases between the two ends. This CDR3 has 14 amino acids. CDR1 is SGHVS and CDR2 is FNYEAQ in the germline V gene. V gene TRBV7-6 combines with J gene TRBJ1-2; D gene ambiguous. The TCR sequence derives from an adult with an advanced solid tumor such as melanoma, head and neck, liver or kidney cancer. This material consisted of CD4+ or CD8+ T cells sorted from blood, taken in a trial of the OX40 agonist ivuxolimab. This chain's CDR3 is CASSPATDNYGYTF. For the CDR3, the DNA is TGTGCCAGCAGCCCAGCGACTGACAACTATGGCTACACCTTC.